This T cell receptor beta chain was sequenced during a study of spatial heterogeneity in lung cancer. Study information: Matched bulk RNA-seq yielded a T cell module score, and TCR transcript counts in tumor regions correlated strongly with that score. Study results and limitations: Tumor mutation counts were tracked by expanded intratumoral alpha and beta TCR counts.

The CDR3 is made up of 14 amino acids. V dropped 2 bases and J dropped 6; count of bases not matched to a gene: 6. Germline CDR1 MNHNY, CDR2 SVGAGI (reference sequence). This clonotype has a count of ten or more. No antigen is known for it. A unique molecular identifier was carried by every single TCR cDNA molecule. MiXCR, applied by TCRdb to the 5' RACE reads, yields one record per CDR3 protein. Of several thousand distinct CDR3 sequences in the sample, about 5.2% are singletons; the top ten hold 20% to 30%. The time point here: sample taken at primary tumor resection. Patients with untreated early-stage non-small cell lung cancer, numbering approximately 70, were the donors. TCRs were sequenced from unsorted whole RNA of tumor, nontumor lung or PBMC.

The chain links TRBV6-6 to TRBJ1-2; 7 positions agree with TRBD1. This specimen was lung tumor tissue, taken at surgery. The clonotype originates from a male donor with early-stage non-small cell lung cancer. The CDR3: CASSYTGTAHGYTF. CDR3 coding DNA: TGTGCCAGCAGTTACACCGGGACAGCCCATGGCTACACCTTC.